This T cell receptor (beta chain) was captured in a study of blood T cell repertoires in COVID-19. Study details: COVID-19 samples, acute and convalescent, were from the United States, Italy and Spain. The cDNA or gDNA used as material had been derived from T cells, B-cell-depleted T cells, or PBMCs.

TCRdb keeps only in-frame clones here, not all; method: immunoSEQ multiplex PCR. The sample contains 70,000 or so clones, roughly 89% of which appear only once. Germline V lookup: CDR1 MDHEN, CDR2 SYDVKM. The CDR3 spans 14 residues. The junction had 6 bases not matched to a gene; V was cut back by 7 bases and J by 1 base. The chain joins TRBV28 to TRBJ2-7; 8 bases align to TRBD1. The sequenced material came from peripheral blood. The TCR was taken from a woman older than 75 with acute or convalescent COVID-19. CDR3 in amino acids: CASKGTGQSYEQYF. The CDR3 DNA reads as TGTGCCAGCAAAGGGACAGGTCAGTCCTACGAGCAGTACTTC. The full variable domain, its missing parts supplied by reference TRBV28 and TRBJ2-7, is DVKVTQSSRYLVKRTGEKVFLECVQDMDHENMFWYRQDPGLGLRLIYFSYDVKMKEKGDIPEGYSVSREKKERFSLILESASTNQTSMYLCASKGTGQSYEQYFGPGTRLTVT.